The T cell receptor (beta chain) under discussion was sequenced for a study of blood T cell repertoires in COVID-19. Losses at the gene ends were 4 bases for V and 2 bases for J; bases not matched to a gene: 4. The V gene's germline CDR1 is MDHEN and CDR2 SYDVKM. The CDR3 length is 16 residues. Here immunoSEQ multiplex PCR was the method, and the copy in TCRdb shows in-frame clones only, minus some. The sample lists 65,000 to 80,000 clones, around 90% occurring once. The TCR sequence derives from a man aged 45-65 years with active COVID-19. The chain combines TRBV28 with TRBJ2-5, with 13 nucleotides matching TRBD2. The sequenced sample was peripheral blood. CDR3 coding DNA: TGTGCCAGCAGTTCCACTAGCGGGAGGGGTCAAGAGACCCAGTACTTC. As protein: CASSSTSGRGQETQYF.